Listed below are T cell receptor beta chains from one sample, sequenced in a study of cytomegalovirus exposure and HLA in healthy donors. Generated by immunoSEQ multiplex PCR, the TCRdb table keeps only in-frame clones and is missing some. The sample has 190,000 or so clones; around 79% are singletons. The sequencing sample was made of PBMCs. These receptors were collected from a girl between 5 and 17 years old in good health and CMV-seropositive. The CDR3 runs from the conserved cysteine through the conserved F or W. The D gene is left open where the match is weak. Only part of the rows carry a size: once, few, many, or a class if the clone is expanded.

clone size	V gene	J gene	D gene	CDR3 protein	CDR3 DNA
-	TRBV5-1	TRBJ2-2	TRBD1	CASSEGQGRNTGELFF	TGCGCCAGCAGCGAGGGACAGGGGCGGAACACCGGGGAGCTGTTTTTT
-	TRBV11-2	TRBJ2-3	TRBD1	CASSPTPGQATDTQYF	TGTGCCAGCAGCCCAACCCCGGGACAGGCCACAGATACGCAGTATTTT
-	TRBV4-3	TRBJ2-1	TRBD2	CASSQPPSAGGYNEQFF	TGCGCCAGCAGCCAACCCCCCTCCGCGGGGGGTTACAATGAGCAGTTCTTC
-	TRBV5-4	TRBJ1-2	-	CASSLNSNYGYTF	TGTGCCAGCAGCTTGAACTCTAACTATGGCTACACCTTC
-	TRBV11-2	TRBJ1-2	-	CASNRVNFGGYTF	TGTGCCAGCAACCGAGTGAATTTCGGGGGCTACACCTTC
-	TRBV6-5	TRBJ1-5	-	CASSTHFNQPQHF	TGTGCCAGCAGCACCCACTTCAATCAGCCCCAGCATTTT
-	TRBV5-4	TRBJ2-2	-	CASSLATGGELFF	TGTGCCAGCAGCTTGGCTACAGGCGGGGAGCTGTTTTTT
-	TRBV6-6	TRBJ1-3	-	CASRSSVSGNTIYF	TGTGCCAGCAGAAGCAGCGTATCTGGAAACACCATATATTTT
-	TRBV6-1	TRBJ1-4	TRBD1	CATNEGQGNEKLFF	TGTGCCACCAATGAGGGACAGGGAAATGAAAAACTGTTTTTT
-	TRBV6-5	TRBJ2-3	TRBD1	CASSYTGQGDTDTQYF	TGTGCCAGCAGTTACACCGGACAGGGTGACACAGATACGCAGTATTTT
-	TRBV29-1	TRBJ1-2	-	CSVEGDLANYGYTF	TGCAGCGTTGAAGGGGACTTAGCTAACTATGGCTACACCTTC
-	TRBV14	TRBJ2-7	-	CASSQEWQATYEQYF	TGTGCCAGCAGCCAAGAGTGGCAGGCCACCTACGAGCAGTACTTC
-	TRBV4-3	TRBJ2-3	-	CASSQQRADTQYF	TGCGCCAGCAGCCAGCAACGAGCCGATACGCAGTATTTT
-	TRBV5-8	TRBJ2-7	TRBD1	CASSLEQGRLGEQYF	TGTGCCAGCAGCTTGGAACAGGGGAGATTAGGCGAGCAGTACTTC
few	TRBV6-5	TRBJ1-1	TRBD1	CASSPPNTYRGEFF	TGTGCCAGCAGTCCGCCAAACACATACAGGGGGGAATTCTTT
-	TRBV27	TRBJ2-7	-	CASSLRGNYEQYF	TGTGCCAGCAGTTTACGGGGGAACTACGAGCAGTACTTC
few	TRBV11-2	TRBJ2-3	-	CASSLVVSTDTQYF	TGTGCCAGCAGCTTAGTAGTGTCCACAGATACGCAGTATTTT